These 15 T cell receptor beta chains originate from one sample sequenced in a study of blood T cells in healthy people across ages. The authors ran a second PCR of about 6 to 11 cycles using a sample-barcoded 5' primer and a J-beta primer mix. MiXCR, applied by TCRdb to the 5' RACE reads, yields one record per CDR3 protein. The sample yields fewer than 900,000 distinct CDR3 sequences, about 40% seen once. Source material: blood. All receptors come from a woman aged 60-75 years in good health.

The chain is built from TRBV18 and TRBJ2-1, with D perhaps TRBD2 (6 bases). CDR3 size: 15 residues. With 2 bases removed from V and 3 bases from J, the gap between germline ends came to 11 bases. Germline loops: CDR1 KGHSH, CDR2 LQKENI. The CDR3, as DNA: TGTGCCAGCTCACCAGGACGGGAGCGCTACAATGAGCAGTTCTTC. Amino acids: CASSPGRERYNEQFF.

This clonotype was picked up a small number of times. The chain combines TRBV4-2 with TRBJ2-1; the D is unclear. Germline V lookup: CDR1 LGHNA, CDR2 YNFKEQ. The V end lost 1 base, the J end lost 0 bases, and 7 bases lay between the germline ends. The CDR3 is made up of 15 amino acids. The CDR3 sequence is CASSQVANSYNEQFF. As DNA, the CDR3 is TGTGCCAGCAGCCAAGTCGCAAACTCCTACAATGAGCAGTTCTTC.

V gene TRBV12-3 or TRBV12-4 combines with J gene TRBJ2-7; 10 bases align to TRBD1. CDR3 length: 14 residues. V was pared by 5 bases and J by 0 bases, with 1 base of the junction left unmatched. The CDR3 sequence is CASSRTGGSYEQYF. The CDR3 nucleotides read TGTGCCAGCAGTCGGACAGGGGGCTCCTACGAGCAGTACTTC.

This clonotype was seen repeatedly, ten times or more. The V gene is TRBV10-1, the J gene TRBJ2-5; no reliable D call. Germline V gives CDR1 WNHNN, CDR2 SYGVQD (reference sequence). Trimming removed 7 bases at V and 6 bases at J, with 24 bases between. The CDR3 spans 16 residues. The CDR3 spells CASTTAHQQSWKTQYF. CDR3 nucleotide sequence: TGCGCCAGCACTACCGCCCACCAACAGAGCTGGAAGACCCAGTACTTC.

CDR3 coding DNA: TGTGCCAGCAGCCCTTTTCCGGGCGGGAGGGCCTTTTTGAATGAGCAGTTCTTC. This gives the protein CASSPFPGGRAFLNEQFF. The chain couples TRBV7-3 to TRBJ2-1, with TRBD2 matching over 9 bases. This CDR3 region has 18 residues. The V gene end was trimmed by 5 bases and the J gene end by 7 bases; junction bases not matched to a gene: 18. Per germline, CDR1 SGHTA and CDR2 FQGTGA.

The genes are TRBV20-1 and TRBJ1-5; unclear D gene. The germline gives CDR1 DFQATT, CDR2 SNEGSKA (reference sequence). This CDR3 is 15 amino acids long. Trimming shortened V by 3 bases and J by 0 bases, and 12 bases separated the two germline ends. The CDR3 nucleotides read TGCAGTGCTAGTGTATCCACCGCTAGCAATCAGCCCCAGCATTTT. Residues: CSASVSTASNQPQHF.

Concerning this clonotype: A read error may account for a junction end that differs from germline. The gene calls are TRBV7-2 and TRBJ2-4; D is possibly TRBD2 (7 bases). Judging by the DNA end, TRBJ2-7 fits better; the J call may be wrong. This CDR3 spans 16 amino acids. CDR1 is SGHTA, CDR2 FQGNSA, per germline. The CDR3 DNA reads as TGTGTCAGCAGCTTAGTATCAGCGGGACACTCCTACGAGCAGTACTTC. As protein: CVSSLVSAGHSYEQYF.

A note on this clonotype: Its ends do not fully match the called genes, so a read error is possible. The chain joins TRBV27 to TRBJ2-3; D gene ambiguous. CDR1 is MNHEY, CDR2 SMNVEV, per germline (reference sequence). CDR3 length: 13 amino acids. The CDR3 DNA sequence: TGTGCCAGCAGTGTATCCCGGTTAGATACGCAGTATTTT. Translated: CASSVSRLDTQYF.

This clonotype was detected only once. The gene calls are TRBV20-1 and TRBJ1-1; 8 nucleotides agree with TRBD1. J was trimmed by 3 bases and V by 6 bases; bases with no gene match: 6. This CDR3 region has 13 residues. CDR1 and CDR2 from the germline V gene are DFQATT and SNEGSKA (reference sequence). The CDR3: CSAGQGWDTEAFF. In DNA, the CDR3 is TGCAGTGCCGGACAGGGTTGGGACACTGAAGCTTTCTTT.

The chain joins TRBV7-9 to TRBJ2-5; 11 bases are a match to TRBD1. The CDR3 is 16 amino acids. J gave up 2 bases and V 6 bases, and 8 bases lay outside the gene matches. Germline V gene sequence: CDR1 SEHNR, CDR2 FQNEAQ (reference sequence). The CDR3 sequence is CASRSGDRGVQETQYF. In DNA form, the CDR3 reads TGTGCCAGCAGATCGGGGGACAGGGGGGTACAAGAGACCCAGTACTTC.

The chain links TRBV6-4 to TRBJ2-3; 8 nucleotides line up with TRBD1. Germline CDR1 is MRHNA and CDR2 is SNTAGT. The length of the CDR3 is 15 residues. V lost 6 bases and J lost 0; bases outside the gene matches: 5. CDR3 nucleotides: TGTGCCAGCAGCCAGGGGGCGGAGAGCACAGATACGCAGTATTTT. Amino acid sequence: CASSQGAESTDTQYF.

The V gene is TRBV10-1, the J gene TRBJ2-5; D is unresolved. The ends were cut back, 0 bases at V and 11 bases at J, with 13 bases in the middle. In germline, CDR1 is WNHNN, CDR2 SYGVQD (reference sequence). The CDR3 has 13 residues. The CDR3 is CASSESPRSPQYF. Written as DNA, the CDR3 is TGCGCCAGCAGTGAGTCCCCGCGCTCCCCGCAGTACTTC.

The chain has TRBV6-2 or TRBV6-3 and TRBJ2-1; D possibly corresponds to TRBD1 (5 bases). Germline CDR1 and CDR2: MNHEY and SVGEGT. The CDR3 spans 18 residues. Between the trimmed V and J ends, which lost 5 bases and 0 bases, there was a span of 20 bases. The CDR3 DNA sequence: TGTGCCAGCAGTAATAAAGATAGACAGATTAGCTCCTACAATGAGCAGTTCTTC. Translated: CASSNKDRQISSYNEQFF.

Turning to this clonotype: At one end, the junction sequence differs from germline, possibly due to a read error. The chain couples TRBV27 to TRBJ2-1; 7 bases match TRBD2. Germline V CDR1 and CDR2: MNHEY, SMNVEV (reference sequence). There are 15 residues in the CDR3. In nucleotides, the CDR3 is TGTGCTAGCAGTTTTAGGGAGGGCATCTACAATGAGCAGTTCTTC. It specifies CASSFREGIYNEQFF.

In its sample, this clonotype was seen many times. The CDR3 protein is CSVDATSGNEQFF. CDR3 DNA sequence: TGCAGCGTTGACGCTACTAGCGGCAATGAGCAGTTCTTC. The rearrangement joins TRBV29-1 to TRBJ2-1, with TRBD2 matching 8 bases. V gave up 3 bases and J gave up 6 bases; unmatched junction bases: 4. CDR1 and CDR2 (germline): SQVTM, ANQGSEA. This CDR3 has 13 residues.